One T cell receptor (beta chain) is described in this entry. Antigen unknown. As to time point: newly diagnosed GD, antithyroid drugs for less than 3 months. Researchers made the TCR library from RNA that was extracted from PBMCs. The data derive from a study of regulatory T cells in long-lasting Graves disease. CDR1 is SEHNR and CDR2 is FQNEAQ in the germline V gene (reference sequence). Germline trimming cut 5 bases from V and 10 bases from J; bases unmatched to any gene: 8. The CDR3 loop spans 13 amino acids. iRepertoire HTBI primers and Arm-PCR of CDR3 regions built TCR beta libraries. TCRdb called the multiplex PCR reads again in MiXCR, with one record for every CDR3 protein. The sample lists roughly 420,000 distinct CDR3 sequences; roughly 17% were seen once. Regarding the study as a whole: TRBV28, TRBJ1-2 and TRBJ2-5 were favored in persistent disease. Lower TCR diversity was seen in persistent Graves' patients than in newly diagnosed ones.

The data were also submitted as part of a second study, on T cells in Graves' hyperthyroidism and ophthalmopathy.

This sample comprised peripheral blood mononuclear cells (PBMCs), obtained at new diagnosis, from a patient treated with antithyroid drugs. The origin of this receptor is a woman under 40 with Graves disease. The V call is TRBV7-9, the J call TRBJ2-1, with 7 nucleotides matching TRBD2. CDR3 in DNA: TGTGCCAGCAGCCCAGGACTAGATTACGAGCAGTTCTTC. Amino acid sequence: CASSPGLDYEQFF.